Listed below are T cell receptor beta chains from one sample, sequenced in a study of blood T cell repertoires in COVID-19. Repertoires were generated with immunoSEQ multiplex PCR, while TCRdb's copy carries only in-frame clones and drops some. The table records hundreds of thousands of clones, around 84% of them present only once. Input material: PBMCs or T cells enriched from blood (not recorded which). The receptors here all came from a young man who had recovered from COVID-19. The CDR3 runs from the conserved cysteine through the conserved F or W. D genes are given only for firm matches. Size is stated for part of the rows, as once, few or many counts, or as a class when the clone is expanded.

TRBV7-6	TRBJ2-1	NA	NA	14	CASSLGGTALEQFF	TGTGCCAGCAGCTTGGGCGGGACAGCTTTAGAGCAGTTCTTC
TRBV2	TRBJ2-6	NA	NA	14	CASRNRAGANVLTF	TGTGCCAGCAGGAACAGGGCTGGGGCCAACGTCCTGACTTTC
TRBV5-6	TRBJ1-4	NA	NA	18	CASSLPGSSALTNEKLFF	TGTGCCAGCAGCTTGCCGGGGAGTTCAGCCCTAACTAATGAAAAACTGTTTTTT
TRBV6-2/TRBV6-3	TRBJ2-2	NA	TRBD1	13	CASSRQGTGELFF	TGTGCCAGCAGTAGACAGGGAACCGGGGAGCTGTTTTTT
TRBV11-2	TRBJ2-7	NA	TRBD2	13	CASSFTSAYEQYF	TGTGCCAGCAGCTTTACTAGCGCCTACGAGCAGTACTTC
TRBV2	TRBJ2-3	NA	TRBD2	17	CASSSGLAGGRTDTQYF	TGTGCCAGCAGTTCTGGACTAGCGGGGGGCCGCACAGATACGCAGTATTTT
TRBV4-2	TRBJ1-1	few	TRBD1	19	CASSQQHQPGTGGNTEAFF	TGTGCCAGCAGCCAACAACACCAACCCGGGACAGGGGGTAACACTGAAGCTTTCTTT
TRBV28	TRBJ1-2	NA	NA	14	CASSPLGQSYGYTF	TGTGCCAGCAGTCCCCTTGGACAGAGCTATGGCTACACCTTC
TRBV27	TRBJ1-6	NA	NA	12	CASSLQNSPLHF	TGTGCCAGCAGTTTGCAGAATTCACCCCTCCACTTT
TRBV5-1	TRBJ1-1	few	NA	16	CASSLDGGSMGTEAFF	TGCGCCAGCAGCTTGGATGGGGGGAGTATGGGGACTGAAGCTTTCTTT
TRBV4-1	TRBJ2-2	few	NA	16	CASSQVPQAPTGELFF	TGCGCCAGCAGCCAAGTTCCCCAGGCCCCCACCGGGGAGCTGTTTTTT
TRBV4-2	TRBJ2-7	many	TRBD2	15	CASSQALAGGGEQYF	TGTGCCAGCAGCCAAGCTTTAGCGGGGGGTGGCGAGCAGTACTTC
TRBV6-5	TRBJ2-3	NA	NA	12	CASGGGTDTQYF	TGTGCCAGCGGGGGCGGCACAGATACGCAGTATTTT
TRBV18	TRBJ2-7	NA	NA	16	CASSPQVQAATYEQYF	TGTGCCAGCTCACCACAGGTACAGGCCGCGACCTACGAGCAGTACTTC
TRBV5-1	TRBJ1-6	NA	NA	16	CASSLAGGTLGSPLHF	TGCGCCAGCAGCTTGGCGGGCGGGACGCTAGGTTCACCCCTCCACTTT
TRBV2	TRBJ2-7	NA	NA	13	CASSVQVYYEQYF	TGTGCCAGCAGTGTGCAGGTTTACTACGAGCAGTACTTC
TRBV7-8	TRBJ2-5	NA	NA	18	CASSLGRVDGTLQETQYF	TGTGCCAGCAGCTTAGGGAGAGTAGACGGGACTCTCCAAGAGACCCAGTACTTC
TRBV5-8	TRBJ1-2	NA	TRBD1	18	CASSFAGSVTGESGGYTF	TGTGCCAGCAGCTTCGCAGGTTCCGTGACAGGGGAATCAGGCGGCTACACCTTC
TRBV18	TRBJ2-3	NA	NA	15	CASSLAGDSTDTQYF	TGTGCCAGCTCCCTCGCCGGAGATAGCACAGATACGCAGTATTTT
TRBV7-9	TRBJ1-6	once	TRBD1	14	CASSPGGRNSPLHF	TGTGCCAGCAGCCCAGGGGGTCGGAATTCACCCCTCCACTTT
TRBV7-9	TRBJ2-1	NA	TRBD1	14	CASSYRGPGNEQFF	TGTGCCAGCAGCTACAGGGGGCCGGGGAATGAGCAGTTCTTC
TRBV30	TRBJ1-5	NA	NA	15	CAWKDQGLSNQPQHF	TGTGCCTGGAAGGATCAGGGCCTTAGCAATCAGCCCCAGCATTTT
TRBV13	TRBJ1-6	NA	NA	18	CASNRWDWTEPNNSPLHF	TGTGCCAGCAATCGGTGGGATTGGACTGAACCCAATAATTCACCCCTCCACTTT
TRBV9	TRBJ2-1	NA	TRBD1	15	CASSNRGATYNEQFF	TGTGCCAGCAGCAACAGGGGAGCGACTTACAATGAGCAGTTCTTC
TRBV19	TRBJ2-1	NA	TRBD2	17	CASSFFRLGRARNEQFF	TGTGCCAGTAGTTTCTTCCGACTCGGGAGGGCCCGGAATGAGCAGTTCTTC
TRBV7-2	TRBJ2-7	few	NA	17	CASSFGGTSQNSYEQYF	TGTGCCAGCAGCTTCGGGGGAACAAGCCAAAATTCCTACGAGCAGTACTTC
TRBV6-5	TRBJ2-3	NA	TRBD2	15	CASGRGGAGTDTQYF	TGTGCCAGCGGCCGGGGGGGGGCTGGCACAGATACGCAGTATTTT
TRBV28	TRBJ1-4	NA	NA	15	CASSLFGAPNEKLFF	TGTGCCAGCAGTTTATTTGGGGCTCCTAATGAAAAACTGTTTTTT
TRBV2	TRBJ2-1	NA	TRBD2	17	CASSEISGGAALNEQFF	TGTGCCAGCAGTGAAATTAGCGGGGGGGCCGCCCTCAATGAGCAGTTCTTC
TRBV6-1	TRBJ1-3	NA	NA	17	CASSEALSGISGNTIYF	TGTGCCAGCAGTGAAGCTCTATCCGGGATCTCTGGAAACACCATATATTTT
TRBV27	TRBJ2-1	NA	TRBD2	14	CVTARTSVWNEQFF	TGCGTTACTGCTAGGACTAGCGTTTGGAATGAGCAGTTCTTC
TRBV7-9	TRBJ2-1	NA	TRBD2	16	CASSSGTSGGVSEQFF	TGTGCCAGCAGCTCCGGGACTAGCGGGGGTGTTAGTGAGCAGTTCTTC
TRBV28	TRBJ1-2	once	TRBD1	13	CATRTGGFYGYTF	TGTGCCACGCGGACAGGGGGCTTCTATGGCTACACCTTC
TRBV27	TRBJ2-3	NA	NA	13	CASSTLSTDTQYF	TGTGCCAGCAGTACTCTCAGCACAGATACGCAGTATTTT
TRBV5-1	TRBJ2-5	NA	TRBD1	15	CASTYGTGFEETQYF	TGCGCCAGCACCTACGGGACAGGGTTCGAGGAGACCCAGTACTTC
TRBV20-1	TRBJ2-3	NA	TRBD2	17	CSAGGTSGGSVTDTQYF	TGCAGTGCTGGTGGGACTAGCGGGGGGAGTGTCACAGATACGCAGTATTTT
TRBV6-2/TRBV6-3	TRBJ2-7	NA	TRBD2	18	CASSLHVGTTYRSYEQYF	TGTGCCAGCAGCCTCCACGTCGGGACTACATATCGCTCCTACGAGCAGTACTTC
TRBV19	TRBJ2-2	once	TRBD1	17	CASSDEKRTGSTGELFF	TGTGCCAGTAGTGACGAGAAGAGGACAGGTAGCACCGGGGAGCTGTTTTTT
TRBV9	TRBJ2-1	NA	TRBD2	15	CASSTRLAGYNEQFF	TGTGCCAGCAGCACCCGACTAGCGGGGTACAATGAGCAGTTCTTC
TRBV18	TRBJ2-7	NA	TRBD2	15	CASSPGLASSYEQYF	TGTGCCAGCTCACCGGGACTAGCGAGCTCCTACGAGCAGTACTTC
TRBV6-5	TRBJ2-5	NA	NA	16	CASSYPKGTGQETQYF	TGTGCCAGCAGTTACCCAAAGGGAACAGGCCAAGAGACCCAGTACTTC
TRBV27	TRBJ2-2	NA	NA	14	CASSVRKLTGELFF	TGTGCCAGCAGTGTCAGGAAGCTAACCGGGGAGCTGTTTTTT
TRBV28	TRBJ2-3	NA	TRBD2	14	CASSSSGSSDTQYF	TGTGCCAGCAGTTCTAGCGGGAGCTCAGATACGCAGTATTTT
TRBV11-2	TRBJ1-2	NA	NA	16	CASSNNQGQKNYGYTF	TGTGCCAGCAGCAACAATCAAGGACAGAAGAACTATGGCTACACCTTC
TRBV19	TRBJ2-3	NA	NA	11	CASGARDTQYF	TGTGCCAGTGGGGCTCGAGATACGCAGTATTTT
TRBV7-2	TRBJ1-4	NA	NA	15	CASSTQDPRGEKLFF	TGTGCCAGCAGCACCCAGGACCCCCGAGGGGAAAAACTGTTTTTT
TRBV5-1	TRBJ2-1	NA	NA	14	CASSPGSSYNEQFF	TGCGCCAGCAGCCCGGGAAGCTCCTACAATGAGCAGTTCTTC
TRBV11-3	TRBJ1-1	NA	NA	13	CASSFLWNTEAFF	TGTGCCAGCAGCTTCCTTTGGAACACTGAAGCTTTCTTT
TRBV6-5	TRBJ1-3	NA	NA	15	CASSLRESSGNTIYF	TGTGCCAGCAGTTTAAGGGAGAGCTCTGGAAACACCATATATTTT
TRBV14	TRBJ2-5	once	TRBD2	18	CASSRLWASGGKQETQYF	TGTGCCAGCAGCCGCCTCTGGGCTAGCGGGGGGAAACAAGAGACCCAGTACTTC
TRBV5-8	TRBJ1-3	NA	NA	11	CASNIRNTIYF	TGTGCCAGCAATATCCGAAACACCATATATTTT
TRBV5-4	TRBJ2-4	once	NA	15	CASSSLRGHENIQYF	TGTGCCAGCAGCAGCCTTAGGGGACATGAAAACATTCAGTACTTC
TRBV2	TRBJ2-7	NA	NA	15	CASSEGGGSSYEQYF	TGTGCCAGCAGTGAAGGGGGGGGCAGCTCCTACGAGCAGTACTTC
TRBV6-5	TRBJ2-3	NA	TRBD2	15	CASGPLAGHTDTQYF	TGTGCCAGCGGGCCACTAGCGGGCCACACAGATACGCAGTATTTT
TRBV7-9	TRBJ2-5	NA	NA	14	CASSSLGSQETQYF	TGTGCCAGCAGCTCCCTGGGCAGTCAAGAGACCCAGTACTTC
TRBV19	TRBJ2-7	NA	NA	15	CASGFGGVSSYEQYF	TGTGCCAGTGGATTCGGAGGCGTCAGCTCCTACGAGCAGTACTTC
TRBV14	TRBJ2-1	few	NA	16	CASSQTPGELSNEQFF	TGTGCCAGCAGCCAAACTCCAGGGGAACTTAGCAATGAGCAGTTCTTC